The 17 T cell receptor beta chains presented below share a single source sample, sequenced in a study of blood T cell repertoires in COVID-19. The repertoire was sequenced with immunoSEQ multiplex PCR; TCRdb's copy has only in-frame clones and lacks some. The sample lists 130,000 to 150,000 clones, approximately 79% seen once, with around 3.3% in the top ten. The sample consisted of peripheral blood. These receptors were collected from a man aged 60 to 75 with acute or convalescent COVID-19.

The table lists this clone with a few counts. The chain uses TRBV4-3 and TRBJ2-3; D not resolved. Trimming removed 2 bases at V and 2 bases at J, with 5 bases between. CDR1 is LGHNA, CDR2 YSLEER, per germline. The CDR3 sequence is 13 residues long. This CDR3 is CASSQFLTDTQYF. In DNA form, the CDR3 reads TGCGCCAGCAGCCAATTCCTCACAGATACGCAGTATTTT.

V and J are TRBV5-1 and TRBJ2-7, with D possibly being TRBD1 (5 bases). The germline gives CDR1 SGHRS, CDR2 YFSETQ. V was shortened by 2 bases and J by 3 bases, with 6 bases between the two germline ends. The CDR3 consists of 12 residues. Written as DNA, the CDR3 is TGCGCCAGCAGCTTAAGGGGCTACGAGCAGTACTTC. This encodes CASSLRGYEQYF.

V is TRBV19 and J is TRBJ1-2; the D is unclear. Germline CDR1 is LNHDA and CDR2 is SQIVND (reference sequence). This CDR3 contains 14 residues. The V and J ends lost 2 bases and 7 bases respectively, with 14 bases between them. CDR3 in DNA: TGTGCCAGTAGTATACGGCAGACACCGGCTGGCTACACCTTC. It codes for CASSIRQTPAGYTF.

This rearrangement joins TRBV7-2 to TRBJ2-5; 8 nucleotides line up with TRBD2. This CDR3 spans 15 amino acids. V lost 4 bases and J lost 1; bases outside the gene matches: 5. The germline CDR1 and CDR2 sequences are SGHTA and FQGNSA. CDR3 nucleotides: TGTGCCAGCAGCTCCACCGGGACTAGCCAAGAGACCCAGTACTTC. This gives the protein CASSSTGTSQETQYF. The whole variable domain, remainder taken from reference TRBV7-2 and TRBJ2-5, is GAGVSQSPSNKVTEKGKDVELRCDPISGHTALYWYRQSLGQGLEFLIYFQGNSAPDKSGLPSDRFSAERTGGSVSTLTIQRTQQEDSAVYLCASSSTGTSQETQYFGPGTRLLVL.

This chain uses TRBV19 with TRBJ1-5, with a weak D call TRBD1 (6 bases). The length of the CDR3 is 17 residues. Germline loops: CDR1 LNHDA, CDR2 SQIVND (reference sequence). Between the trimmed V and J ends, which lost 5 bases and 2 bases, there was a span of 19 bases. CDR3 in amino acids: CASSETGTGWGNQPQHF. The CDR3 bases are TGTGCCAGTAGTGAGACAGGTACTGGCTGGGGCAATCAGCCCCAGCATTTT.

The J gene is TRBJ2-1, the V gene TRBV7-3; perhaps TRBD1 as D (5 bases). The CDR3 sequence is 13 residues long. Trimming took off 5 bases at V and 9 bases at J, with 14 bases between the two ends. Looked up from germline, CDR1 is SGHTA and CDR2 is FQGTGA. The CDR3 spells CASSLGGGAEQFF. CDR3 nucleotide sequence: TGTGCCAGCAGCCTCGGTGGTGGGGCTGAGCAGTTCTTC.

The genes are TRBV10-3 and TRBJ2-3; weak D call: TRBD2 (5 bases). This CDR3 spans 14 amino acids. Germline V gene data show CDR1 as ENHRY and CDR2 as SYGVKD. Trimming removed 3 bases at V and 8 bases at J, with 15 bases between. Here the CDR3 DNA reads TGTGCCATCAGTGAACTAGAGCCGCCGGGTACGCAGTATTTT. It translates to CAISELEPPGTQYF.

This sequence joins TRBV2 and TRBJ2-2, with 10 bases aligning to TRBD1. Trimming cost V 7 bases and J 3 bases; bases outside gene matches: 2. This CDR3 region has 14 residues. The germline CDR1 and CDR2 sequences are SNHLY and FYNNEI. This CDR3 reads CASKGTGDTGELFF. The DNA of the CDR3 is TGTGCCAGCAAAGGGACAGGGGACACCGGGGAGCTGTTTTTT.

The genes are TRBV7-2 and TRBJ1-2; 9 bases agree with TRBD1. The CDR3 is made up of 16 amino acids. Germline CDR1 and CDR2: SGHTA and FQGNSA. The V gene end was trimmed by 3 bases and the J gene end by 1 base; junction bases not matched to a gene: 6. The CDR3 sequence: CASSFAGTGRNYGYTF. The CDR3 DNA sequence: TGTGCCAGCAGCTTCGCCGGGACAGGGCGTAACTATGGCTACACCTTC.

The rearrangement uses TRBV28 and TRBJ1-2, with D tentatively TRBD1 (5 bases). Trimming removed 6 bases at V and 8 bases at J, with 16 bases between. From germline, CDR1 is MDHEN and CDR2 SYDVKM. The CDR3 runs 13 residues. CDR3 in DNA: TGTGCCAGCAGGACAGATTTGCCGCGAGGCTACACCTTC. Its translation: CASRTDLPRGYTF.

The J gene is TRBJ2-1, the V gene TRBV11-3; possible D gene TRBD2, 5 bases. The CDR3 sequence is 12 residues long. V was shortened by 5 bases and J by 6 bases, with 8 bases between the two germline ends. In germline, CDR1 is SGHNT, CDR2 YENEEA. CDR3 sequence: CASSGSGNEQFF. For the CDR3, the DNA is TGTGCCAGCAGCGGGAGCGGCAATGAGCAGTTCTTC.

DNA of the CDR3: TGCGCCAGCAGCCCACGAGCTCTACTAGCGGCCGGGGAGCTGTTTTTT. Translated: CASSPRALLAAGELFF. The chain has TRBV4-3 and TRBJ2-2; 8 bases align to TRBD2. The ends lost 4 bases at V and 6 bases at J; junction bases unmatched: 10. Germline CDR1 and CDR2: LGHNA and YSLEER. The CDR3 totals 16 residues.

J is TRBJ2-3 and V is TRBV5-1, with D possibly being TRBD2 (5 bases). CDR3 size: 15 residues. The V end lost 4 bases, the J end lost 0 bases, and 12 bases lay between the germline ends. CDR1 and CDR2 from the germline V gene are SGHRS and YFSETQ. CDR3 sequence: CASSVQRLSTDTQYF. CDR3 DNA sequence: TGCGCCAGCAGCGTTCAGCGGTTAAGCACAGATACGCAGTATTTT.

The rearrangement uses TRBV19 and TRBJ1-2; D may be TRBD1 (5 bases). Trimming shortened V by 2 bases and J by 8 bases, and 24 bases separated the two germline ends. The CDR3 loop spans 17 amino acids. From germline, CDR1 is LNHDA and CDR2 SQIVND (reference sequence). The CDR3 here is CASSIWGVRTRVGGYTF. In DNA, the CDR3 is TGTGCCAGTAGTATATGGGGGGTCCGGACCCGCGTGGGCGGCTACACCTTC.

The chain carries TRBV25-1 and TRBJ2-7; the D gene is possibly TRBD2 (6 bases). Trimming took off 4 bases at V and 2 bases at J, with 15 bases between the two ends. Germline lookup yields CDR1 MGHDK and CDR2 SYGVNS. CDR3 length: 15 amino acids. CDR3 DNA: TGTGCCAGCAGTGCCCCTAGCGCCAATGCCTACGAGCAGTACTTC. Its translation is CASSAPSANAYEQYF.

This clone has a single count. The gene calls are TRBV7-9 and TRBJ2-2, with 7 bases identical to TRBD1. With 4 bases clipped from V and 6 bases from J, the junction kept 2 bases outside the gene matches. Germline V gene sequence: CDR1 SEHNR, CDR2 FQNEAQ (reference sequence). CDR3 length equals 13 residues. CDR3 sequence reads: CASSWQGAGELFF. In DNA form, the CDR3 reads TGTGCCAGCAGCTGGCAGGGGGCCGGGGAGCTGTTTTTT.

This CDR3 is CATLGLGSSPLHF. The CDR3, as DNA: TGTGCCACCCTCGGTCTAGGAAGTTCACCCCTCCACTTT. The chain is built from TRBV19 and TRBJ1-6; D is unclear. The germline V gene encodes CDR1 LNHDA and CDR2 SQIVND (reference sequence). Deletions cut 10 bases from V and 9 bases from J, with 16 bases between. The CDR3 loop spans 13 amino acids.